These 26 T cell receptor beta chains originate from one sample sequenced in a study of technical replicates of blood from a handful of donors. Sequencing was performed with immunoSEQ multiplex PCR; in TCRdb, only in-frame clones are kept and a portion is missing. The sample includes approximately 76,000 clones, around 97% of them seen just once. The material sequenced was T cells isolated from PBMCs. The receptors come from a human donor in good health.

The J gene is TRBJ1-2, the V gene TRBV7-9; 8 bases are a match to TRBD1. Trimming took 5 bases from V and 6 from J; bases not matched to a gene: 8. Germline CDR1 and CDR2: SEHNR and FQNEAQ (reference sequence). There are 14 residues in the CDR3. DNA for the CDR3: TGTGCCAGCAGCCCGGGACAGGCGGTGCATGGCTACACCTTC. Translated, it gives CASSPGQAVHGYTF.

The J gene is TRBJ2-1, the V gene TRBV27; the D gene is possibly TRBD1 (6 bases). Germline V lookup: CDR1 MNHEY, CDR2 SMNVEV (reference sequence). This CDR3 is 16 amino acids long. V dropped 6 bases and J dropped 4 bases, with 19 bases sitting between them. Written as DNA, the CDR3 is TGTGCCAGCAGGCCCCGCCTGGGGGCGCCGTACAATGAGCAGTTCTTC. Amino acid sequence: CASRPRLGAPYNEQFF.

The chain couples TRBV27 to TRBJ1-1, with 8 bases matching TRBD1. The CDR3 has 13 residues. The junction had 7 bases not matched to a gene; V was cut back by 5 bases and J by 8 bases. Germline loops: CDR1 MNHEY, CDR2 SMNVEV (reference sequence). The CDR3 DNA sequence: TGTGCCAGCAGTCCCCGGACAGGGCGGGAAGCTTTCTTT. Translation gives CASSPRTGREAFF.

The chain couples TRBV2 to TRBJ2-3; D unclear. This CDR3 is 14 amino acids long. Trimming shortened V by 8 bases and J by 5 bases, and 17 bases separated the two germline ends. Germline V gives CDR1 SNHLY, CDR2 FYNNEI. CDR3 sequence: CASASEWMVDTQYF. The CDR3 nucleotides read TGTGCCAGCGCCAGCGAGTGGATGGTAGATACGCAGTATTTT.

The CDR3 coding sequence is TGCGCCAGCAGCCCTAATGCCAGGGGGCTCCTTAGCAATCAGCCCCAGCATTTT. This sequence encodes CASSPNARGLLSNQPQHF. V usage is TRBV4-1 and J usage is TRBJ1-5; 8 bases fit TRBD1. Germline values: CDR1 MGHRA, CDR2 YSYEKL. The CDR3 extends over 18 amino acids. V gave up 4 bases and J gave up 0 bases; unmatched junction bases: 11.

The V and J genes are TRBV16 and TRBJ1-1; D call uncertain. This CDR3 has 16 amino acids. V was clipped by 4 bases and J by 3 bases, with 18 bases between them. The germline V gene encodes CDR1 KGHSY and CDR2 FQNENV. The CDR3 nucleotides are TGTGCCAGCAGCCTCCACCGGGAGGCGGTTGACACTGAAGCTTTCTTT. Residues: CASSLHREAVDTEAFF.

This sequence joins TRBV19 and TRBJ1-4; 7 positions match TRBD1. The length of the CDR3 is 16 residues. CDR1 is LNHDA, CDR2 SQIVND, per germline (reference sequence). J was trimmed by 0 bases and V by 9 bases; bases with no gene match: 10. The CDR3 here is CASKNRGGATNEKLFF. Here the CDR3 DNA reads TGTGCCAGCAAAAACAGGGGAGGCGCAACTAATGAAAAACTGTTTTTT. Together with reference TRBV19 and TRBJ1-4, the CDR3 gives the full variable domain: DGGITQSPKYLFRKEGQNVTLSCEQNLNHDAMYWYRQDPGQGLRLIYYSQIVNDFQKGDIAEGYSVSREKKESFPLTVTSAQKNPTAFYLCASKNRGGATNEKLFFGSGTQLSVL.

This chain links TRBV7-9 with TRBJ1-1; no definite D call. Germline CDR1 is SEHNR and CDR2 is FQNEAQ (reference sequence). This CDR3 contains 15 residues. V lost 3 bases, J lost 7 bases, and 18 bases lay in between. The CDR3 DNA reads as TGTGCCAGCAGCTTGGCGGGCCCCCGGGCGTTTGAAGCTTTCTTT. Translating gives CASSLAGPRAFEAFF.

The CDR3 loop is CASRETASNEKLFF. CDR3 DNA: TGTGCCAGCAGAGAGACAGCCTCAAATGAAAAACTGTTTTTT. The rearrangement uses TRBV6-4 and TRBJ1-4; D is possibly TRBD1 (5 bases). Germline CDR1 is MRHNA and CDR2 is SNTAGT. This CDR3 contains 14 residues. Deletions cut 6 bases from V and 5 bases from J, with 13 bases between.

A single count supports this clone. V is TRBV4-1 and J is TRBJ1-1, with D possibly matching TRBD1 (5 bases). Trimming left V 1 base short and J 5 bases short, with 11 bases between. The CDR3 runs 14 residues. Germline assignment: CDR1 MGHRA and CDR2 YSYEKL. The CDR3 here is CASSQVGQVTEAFF. The CDR3 coding sequence is TGCGCCAGCAGCCAAGTGGGGCAGGTGACTGAAGCTTTCTTT.

The CDR3 sequence is CSVAGTGVGYTF. CDR3 nucleotide sequence: TGCAGCGTGGCCGGGACAGGGGTCGGCTACACCTTC. This chain links TRBV29-1 with TRBJ1-2; TRBD1 matches 10 bases. Germline CDR1 and CDR2: SQVTM and ANQGSEA. The V gene end was trimmed by 6 bases and the J gene end by 8 bases; junction bases not matched to a gene: 6. CDR3 size: 12 residues.

The CDR3 DNA follows: TGCGCCAGCAACCAGGGGGCGCCGAGTTCCTATAATTCACCCCTCCACTTT. It yields the protein CASNQGAPSSYNSPLHF. This rearrangement joins TRBV5-1 to TRBJ1-6, with 8 bases that match TRBD1. The CDR3 is 17 amino acids. The V gene's germline CDR1 is SGHRS and CDR2 YFSETQ. The V gene end was trimmed by 6 bases and the J gene end by 1 base; junction bases not matched to a gene: 9.

The CDR3 loop reads CASTGQGGTEAFF. CDR3 bases: TGTGCCAGCACGGGACAGGGTGGCACTGAAGCTTTCTTT. This rearrangement joins TRBV6-6 to TRBJ1-1, with 9 bases fitting TRBD1. Germline V gives CDR1 MNHNY, CDR2 SVGAGI (reference sequence). The V and J ends lost 7 bases and 4 bases, in that order; junction bases with no gene match: 4. CDR3 size: 13 residues.

V usage is TRBV5-1 and J usage is TRBJ2-1, with 13 nucleotides matching TRBD2. The V gene end was trimmed by 0 bases and the J gene end by 10 bases; junction bases not matched to a gene: 16. Per the germline V gene, CDR1 is SGHRS and CDR2 is YFSETQ. CDR3 length: 19 amino acids. The chain's CDR3 is CASSLEASETSGGPGEQFF. Written as DNA, the CDR3 is TGCGCCAGCAGCTTGGAAGCGTCCGAGACTAGCGGGGGGCCGGGGGAGCAGTTCTTC.

V is TRBV29-1 and J is TRBJ2-2; 7 bases line up with TRBD2. V shed 5 bases and J 3 bases; nucleotides not matched to a gene: 6. The CDR3 has 14 amino acids. Germline lookup yields CDR1 SQVTM and CDR2 ANQGSEA. The CDR3 region has the DNA TGCAGCGTTTTCTCTAGCGGTTACACCGGGGAGCTGTTTTTT. Translation gives CSVFSSGYTGELFF.

The CDR3 reads CASSVRGLGEQYF. For the CDR3, the DNA is TGTGCCAGCAGCGTCCGCGGGCTTGGGGAGCAGTACTTC. The V call is TRBV25-1, the J call TRBJ2-5, with D possibly matching TRBD2 (5 bases). The CDR3 length is 13 residues. The germline CDR1 and CDR2 sequences are MGHDK and SYGVNS. V was clipped by 6 bases and J by 11 bases, with 19 bases between them.

The chain recombines TRBV7-9 with TRBJ2-7; the match to TRBD2 covers 8 bases. Germline CDR1 is SEHNR and CDR2 is FQNEAQ (reference sequence). V was clipped by 5 bases and J by 3 bases; unmatched bases: 6. This CDR3 is built from 14 residues. The CDR3 here is CASSRRGANYEQYF. Written as DNA, the CDR3 is TGTGCCAGCAGCAGGCGGGGGGCGAACTACGAGCAGTACTTC.

The chain uses TRBV5-1 and TRBJ2-1; 7 bases are shared with TRBD2. V lost 4 bases, J lost 6 bases, and 10 bases stayed unmatched. The CDR3 is made up of 15 amino acids. CDR1 and CDR2 from the germline V gene are SGHRS and YFSETQ. CDR3 sequence reads: CASSPPLAAINEQFF. The CDR3 DNA follows: TGCGCCAGCAGCCCCCCGCTAGCGGCTATCAATGAGCAGTTCTTC.

The chain combines TRBV5-5 with TRBJ1-4; the D gene is possibly TRBD1 (6 bases). Germline lookup yields CDR1 SGHKS and CDR2 YYEKEE (reference sequence). Trimming removed 3 bases from V and 4 bases from J, with 10 bases in between. The CDR3 has 14 residues. The CDR3 spells CASSSRQDNEKLFF. Here the CDR3 DNA reads TGTGCCAGCAGCTCCCGACAGGATAATGAAAAACTGTTTTTT.

This clone was observed a single time. The chain combines TRBV10-1 with TRBJ1-1; 7 bases map to TRBD1. Germline trimming cut 0 bases from V and 4 bases from J; bases unmatched to any gene: 5. Germline V gene data show CDR1 as WNHNN and CDR2 as SYGVQD (reference sequence). This CDR3 is 15 amino acids long. In nucleotides, the CDR3 is TGCGCCAGCAGTGAGTCGATAGCAGGGGGCACTGAAGCTTTCTTT. Amino acids: CASSESIAGGTEAFF.

The rearrangement uses TRBV4-1 and TRBJ1-6, with no clear D. The length of the CDR3 is 15 residues. Germline-derived CDR1 and CDR2 are MGHRA and YSYEKL. Trimming stripped 2 bases from V and 7 bases from J, with 12 bases between. The CDR3 loop is CASSQFAGANSPLHF. CDR3 in DNA: TGCGCCAGCAGCCAATTCGCAGGCGCCAATTCACCCCTCCACTTT.

The CDR3 loop is CASSSGTSGSTDTQYF. The CDR3 nucleotides are TGCGCCAGCAGCTCCGGGACTAGCGGAAGCACAGATACGCAGTATTTT. The gene calls are TRBV5-1 and TRBJ2-3; the match to TRBD2 covers 11 bases. Looked up from germline, CDR1 is SGHRS and CDR2 is YFSETQ. J was trimmed by 0 bases and V by 3 bases; bases with no gene match: 3. The CDR3 runs to 16 residues.

V gene TRBV14 combines with J gene TRBJ1-1; D not resolved. Germline lookup yields CDR1 SGHDN and CDR2 FVKESK. The CDR3 loop spans 13 amino acids. V was trimmed by 4 bases and J by 1 base, leaving 7 bases between them. CDR3 sequence reads: CASSPLRNTEAFF. The CDR3 bases are TGTGCCAGCAGCCCCCTTAGGAACACTGAAGCTTTCTTT.

This chain links TRBV25-1 with TRBJ1-5; 7 positions match TRBD1. V trimming: 5 bases; J trimming: 4 bases; junction bases outside the gene matches: 5. This CDR3 has 14 amino acids. Germline assignment: CDR1 MGHDK and CDR2 SYGVNS. CDR3 protein: CASSSTGNNQPQHF. The CDR3 bases are TGTGCCAGCAGTTCGACAGGGAATAATCAGCCCCAGCATTTT. Using reference TRBV25-1 and TRBJ1-5 for the parts outside the CDR3, the full variable domain is EADIYQTPRYLVIGTGKKITLECSQTMGHDKMYWYQQDPGMELHLIHYSYGVNSTEKGDLSSESTVSRIRTEHFPLTLESARPSHTSQYLCASSSTGNNQPQHFGDGTRLSIL.

The J gene is TRBJ2-3, the V gene TRBV5-1; 7 nucleotides agree with TRBD2. The CDR3 spans 15 residues. Germline assignment: CDR1 SGHRS and CDR2 YFSETQ. Unmatched junction bases numbered 7, after V lost 4 bases and J lost 2 bases. The DNA of the CDR3 is TGCGCCAGCAGCACGAGCGGGGATACCACAGATACGCAGTATTTT. Translated: CASSTSGDTTDTQYF.

The chain has TRBV2 and TRBJ1-5; D not certain. CDR1 is SNHLY and CDR2 is FYNNEI in the germline V gene. The germline V and J ends were trimmed by 8 bases and 4 bases, with 15 bases remaining between them. The CDR3 has 14 residues. CDR3 in DNA: TGTGCCAGCGGGAATGTAGGGAGGAATCAGCCCCAGCATTTT. Translating it yields CASGNVGRNQPQHF.